What follows are 14 T cell receptor beta chains derived from one specimen sequenced in a study of T-cell reconstitution after alpha-beta-depleted transplantation in children. Construction of the TCRbeta library involved unique molecular identifiers. TCRdb fed the PCR reads into MiXCR, producing one record per CDR3 protein. The sample shows approximately 640,000 distinct CDR3 sequences, roughly 15% of them seen only once. The source material was PBMCs from the stem cell graft donor, sampled from the stem cell graft. The source is a human donor who donated a stem cell graft to a child with acute myeloid leukemia.

A few counts support this clonotype. The V gene is TRBV28, the J gene TRBJ1-1; tentatively, D is TRBD1 (5 bases). Germline CDR1 is MDHEN and CDR2 is SYDVKM. Trimming pared 3 bases from V and 0 bases from J, leaving 11 bases between. The CDR3 extends over 15 amino acids. DNA for the CDR3: TGTGCCAGCAGTTTGCCGACAGTGATGAACACTGAAGCTTTCTTT. It yields the protein CASSLPTVMNTEAFF. Full variable domain (missing parts from reference TRBV28 and TRBJ1-1): DVKVTQSSRYLVKRTGEKVFLECVQDMDHENMFWYRQDPGLGLRLIYFSYDVKMKEKGDIPEGYSVSREKKERFSLILESASTNQTSMYLCASSLPTVMNTEAFFGQGTRLTVV.

V is TRBV6-6 and J is TRBJ2-3; TRBD2 might be the D (6 bases). The ends were cut back, 5 bases at V and 6 bases at J, with 12 bases in the middle. This CDR3 is built from 13 residues. The germline V gene encodes CDR1 MNHNY and CDR2 SVGAGI (reference sequence). In DNA, the CDR3 is TGTGCCAGCAGTGCGACTAGTTTTGATACGCAGTATTTT. Translating gives CASSATSFDTQYF.

The V call is TRBV6-5, the J call TRBJ2-4; a possible D gene is TRBD1 (6 bases). V was shortened by 2 bases and J by 3 bases, with 11 bases between the two germline ends. Germline CDR1 reads MNHEY; CDR2 reads SVGAGI. The CDR3 has 15 amino acids. The CDR3 is CASSYRQGYKNIQYF. DNA of the CDR3: TGTGCCAGCAGTTACCGTCAGGGGTACAAAAACATTCAGTACTTC.

This clonotype was detected ten times or more. The chain couples TRBV27 to TRBJ2-5, with D possibly being TRBD2 (6 bases). V was cut by 3 bases and J by 5 bases, with 7 bases left in between. CDR1 and CDR2 (germline): MNHEY, SMNVEV (reference sequence). This CDR3 region has 12 residues. The CDR3 region is CASSFGGETQYF. The CDR3 DNA follows: TGTGCCAGCAGTTTTGGGGGGGAGACCCAGTACTTC.

The sample holds many counts of this clonotype. The CDR3 sequence: CASSSRQGAYGYTF. The CDR3 DNA sequence: TGTGCCAGCAGTTCGAGACAGGGAGCGTATGGCTACACCTTC. The V and J genes are TRBV6-5 and TRBJ1-2; 7 bases agree with TRBD1. With 4 bases clipped from V and 5 bases from J, the junction kept 7 bases outside the gene matches. The CDR3 is made up of 14 amino acids. CDR1 MNHEY and CDR2 SVGAGI come from the germline V gene.

As regards this clonotype: A clone one base away is much larger, so this may be a read error. The V and J genes are TRBV29-1 and TRBJ2-1; 7 bases agree with TRBD2. Germline CDR1 reads SQVTM; CDR2 reads ANQGSEA. This CDR3 has 16 amino acids. Written as DNA, the CDR3 is TGCAGTGCCCCACCGGTGGGCGGGGGACCCTACAATGAGCAGTTCTTC. It encodes CSAPPVGGGPYNEQFF.

The chain recombines TRBV12-3 or TRBV12-4 with TRBJ1-4; a weak D match, TRBD1 (6 bases). V was clipped by 3 bases and J by 3 bases, with 20 bases between them. The CDR3 is 18 residues long. CDR3 DNA sequence: TGTGCCAGCAGTTTCGTAGTTCCAGGGGCGGAGGCTAATGAAAAACTGTTTTTT. Its protein is CASSFVVPGAEANEKLFF.

The rearrangement uses TRBV14 and TRBJ1-6; no firm D call. Per the germline V gene, CDR1 is SGHDN and CDR2 is FVKESK. This CDR3 contains 15 residues. V dropped 0 bases and J dropped 8 bases, with 11 bases sitting between them. CDR3: CASSQEGRSYSPLHF. As DNA, the CDR3 is TGTGCCAGCAGCCAAGAGGGCAGGTCGTATTCACCCCTCCACTTT. Looking up the rest from reference TRBV14 and TRBJ1-6 gives the full variable domain: EAGVTQFPSHSVIEKGQTVTLRCDPISGHDNLYWYRRVMGKEIKFLLHFVKESKQDESGMPNNRFLAERTGGTYSTLKVQPAELEDSGVYFCASSQEGRSYSPLHFGNGTRLTVT.

The V call is TRBV4-1, the J call TRBJ2-7; perhaps D is TRBD1 or TRBD2 (6 bases each). Germline CDR1 MGHRA, CDR2 YSYEKL. V lost 4 bases to trimming and J lost 3 bases, with 22 bases between them. This CDR3 region has 17 residues. CDR3 amino acids: CASSPITLEGEFYEQYF. DNA for the CDR3: TGCGCCAGCAGCCCCATCACCTTGGAGGGGGAGTTCTACGAGCAGTACTTC.

The J gene is TRBJ2-4, the V gene TRBV3-1; TRBD1 matches at 8 bases. The CDR3 consists of 19 residues. V lost 5 bases and J lost 0; bases outside the gene matches: 15. Germline CDR1 and CDR2: LGHDT and YNNKEL (reference sequence). The CDR3 loop is CASSSYRGALFLAKNIQYF. Here the CDR3 DNA reads TGTGCCAGCAGCTCGTACAGGGGGGCTCTATTTCTAGCCAAAAACATTCAGTACTTC.

This clonotype was seen at least ten times. The chain employs TRBV25-1 and TRBJ2-1; no firm D call. There are 13 residues in the CDR3. Germline V gives CDR1 MGHDK, CDR2 SYGVNS. V lost 5 bases to trimming and J lost 5 bases, with 10 bases between them. CDR3 residues: CASSTGRHNEQFF. CDR3 sequence (DNA): TGTGCCAGCAGTACGGGCAGACACAATGAGCAGTTCTTC.

V gene TRBV27 combines with J gene TRBJ2-5; D tentatively fits TRBD1 or TRBD2 (5 bases each). The V end was cut by 9 bases, the J end by 5 bases, with 13 bases between. The CDR3 extends over 12 amino acids. Germline V lookup: CDR1 MNHEY, CDR2 SMNVEV (reference sequence). The CDR3 bases are TGTGCCAGTTCACCGGGGACGGAGACCCAGTACTTC. As protein: CASSPGTETQYF.

This clonotype was found a few times. The V call is TRBV20-1, the J call TRBJ2-1; TRBD2 matches at 8 bases. CDR1 DFQATT and CDR2 SNEGSKA come from the germline V gene (reference sequence). Losses at the gene ends were 3 bases for V and 4 bases for J; bases not matched to a gene: 14. The CDR3 length is 17 residues. The CDR3 protein is CSARLGPGGRSYNEQFF. CDR3 sequence (DNA): TGCAGTGCTAGGCTGGGGCCGGGGGGGCGATCATACAATGAGCAGTTCTTC.

The gene calls are TRBV20-1 and TRBJ1-4, with D uncertain. From germline, CDR1 is DFQATT and CDR2 SNEGSKA (reference sequence). This CDR3 comprises 15 residues. Trimming removed 5 bases at V and 0 bases at J, with 13 bases between. The CDR3 nucleotides read TGCAGTGCTTCCGGAGCACCGGCAACTAATGAAAAACTGTTTTTT. Its translation: CSASGAPATNEKLFF.